A single sample gave rise to the 30 T cell receptor beta chains below, sequenced in a study of Graves' ophthalmopathy and Graves' hyperthyroidism. The authors amplified TCR beta CDR3 regions, and they did so from RNA transcripts for repertoire sequencing. A first-round RT-PCR used HTBI primers, followed by a second-round multiplex PCR. MiXCR, applied by TCRdb to the multiplex PCR reads, yields one record per CDR3 protein. Of hundreds of thousands of distinct CDR3 sequences listed, roughly 50% are singletons. Sample: peripheral blood. These TCRs come from an adult man with Graves' ophthalmopathy.

This chain connects TRBV5-8 to TRBJ2-5; no firm D call. The V and J ends lost 0 bases and 0 bases respectively, with 9 bases between them. Per the germline V gene, CDR1 is SGHTS and CDR2 is YDEGEE. This CDR3 spans 15 amino acids. This chain's CDR3 is CASSLAVTYQETQYF. The CDR3, as DNA: TGTGCCAGCAGCTTGGCAGTGACGTACCAAGAGACCCAGTACTTC.

This clonotype was seen a few times. CDR3 region: CSASDRVGNGAQYF. For the CDR3, the DNA is TGCAGTGCTAGTGACCGGGTCGGTAACGGGGCCCAGTACTTC. V is TRBV20-1 and J is TRBJ2-5, with a tentative D call TRBD2 (5 bases). This CDR3 comprises 14 residues. Deletions cut 3 bases from V and 9 bases from J, with 20 bases between. Germline CDR1 is DFQATT and CDR2 is SNEGSKA (reference sequence).

The CDR3 DNA reads as TGTGCCAGCAGTGTTCGACAGGGGGGCGGCTACACCTTC. It is translated as CASSVRQGGGYTF. This chain uses TRBV2 with TRBJ1-2, with TRBD1 matching over 9 bases. The length of the CDR3 is 13 residues. Germline lookup yields CDR1 SNHLY and CDR2 FYNNEI. Germline trimming cut 4 bases from V and 8 bases from J; bases unmatched to any gene: 5.

This clonotype was detected ten times or more. The rearrangement links TRBV2 to TRBJ1-5; 8 bases align to TRBD1. From germline, CDR1 is SNHLY and CDR2 FYNNEI. The CDR3 is made up of 14 amino acids. J lost 7 bases, V lost 4 bases, and 6 bases had no gene match. This CDR3 reads CASSGTGGRQPQHF. In DNA, the CDR3 is TGTGCCAGCAGTGGAACAGGGGGTAGACAGCCCCAGCATTTT.

This clonotype was seen repeatedly, ten times or more. V gene TRBV29-1 combines with J gene TRBJ2-7; 7 nucleotides match TRBD2. Germline V gene sequence: CDR1 SQVTM, CDR2 ANQGSEA. Trimming removed 3 bases from V and 6 bases from J; junction bases left unmatched: 5. The CDR3 runs 12 residues. The chain's CDR3 is CSVDGRIGEQYF. The CDR3 coding sequence is TGCAGCGTTGACGGGAGGATCGGCGAGCAGTACTTC.

This clonotype was seen only a few times. This rearrangement joins TRBV29-1 to TRBJ2-2; 14 nucleotides line up with TRBD2. The germline V gene has CDR1 SQVTM and CDR2 ANQGSEA. The CDR3 spans 15 residues. The trim removed 7 bases at V and 7 bases at J, leaving 8 bases unmatched. This chain's CDR3 is CSATSGRAADGELFF. The CDR3 bases are TGCAGCGCGACTAGCGGGAGGGCCGCGGACGGGGAGCTGTTTTTT.

In its sample, this clonotype was seen a few times. This chain connects TRBV7-2 to TRBJ2-7; 11 bases are shared with TRBD2. Trimming removed 6 bases from V and 2 bases from J; junction bases left unmatched: 6. The V gene's germline CDR1 is SGHTA and CDR2 FQGNSA. This CDR3 is built from 15 residues. The chain's CDR3 is CASRPTSGSPYEQYF. The CDR3 nucleotides read TGTGCCAGCAGGCCTACTAGCGGGAGTCCCTACGAGCAGTACTTC.

This clonotype appeared many times. V usage is TRBV20-1 and J usage is TRBJ1-6; no clear D. Trimming pared 3 bases from V and 11 bases from J, leaving 11 bases between. The CDR3 contains 12 residues. CDR1 and CDR2 (germline): DFQATT, SNEGSKA (reference sequence). The CDR3 sequence is CSARMGRAPLHF. CDR3 sequence (DNA): TGCAGTGCTAGGATGGGTAGGGCACCCCTCCACTTT.

This chain links TRBV24-1 with TRBJ2-1, with D possibly TRBD1 on 5 matching bases. This CDR3 has 16 amino acids. Germline V gene lookup returns CDR1 KGHDR and CDR2 SFDVKD. The V gene lost 5 bases and the J gene lost 0 bases, with 13 bases spanning the gap. The CDR3 is CATSGRGLSSYNEQFF. CDR3 in DNA: TGTGCCACCAGTGGTAGGGGATTGAGCTCCTACAATGAGCAGTTCTTC.

The rearrangement uses TRBV12-3 or TRBV12-4 and TRBJ2-7, with D uncertain. Trimming took 3 bases from V and 12 from J, leaving 12 bases between them. The CDR3 covers 11 residues. The CDR3 here is CASSLRTNRYF. The CDR3 DNA is TGTGCCAGCAGTTTGCGAACTAACAGGTACTTC.

The rearrangement links TRBV19 to TRBJ1-1, with D tentatively TRBD1 (5 bases). CDR1 is LNHDA, CDR2 SQIVND, per germline (reference sequence). The V and J ends lost 7 bases and 1 base respectively, with 10 bases between them. The length of the CDR3 is 13 residues. The CDR3 spells CASIRQGNTEAFF. CDR3 DNA: TGTGCCAGTATACGGCAGGGGAACACTGAAGCTTTCTTT.

The V and J genes are TRBV5-1 and TRBJ1-1, with TRBD1 matching over 8 bases. The CDR3 extends over 14 amino acids. Looked up from germline, CDR1 is SGHRS and CDR2 is YFSETQ. Losses at the gene ends were 4 bases for V and 5 bases for J; bases not matched to a gene: 7. The CDR3 DNA reads TGCGCCAGCAGCAAGACAGGGGAGCAAACTGAAGCTTTCTTT. Translation gives CASSKTGEQTEAFF.

The genes are TRBV12-3 or TRBV12-4 and TRBJ2-7; D gene unclear. V was trimmed by 5 bases and J by 7 bases, leaving 18 bases between them. CDR3 size: 14 residues. The CDR3 here is CASSRPTSPGEQYF. CDR3 nucleotides: TGTGCCAGCAGTCGCCCGACATCCCCTGGGGAGCAGTACTTC.

The rearrangement links TRBV7-9 to TRBJ2-7; perhaps TRBD2 as D (6 bases). CDR1 and CDR2 from the germline V gene are SEHNR and FQNEAQ (reference sequence). CDR3 length equals 13 residues. Trimming pared 10 bases from V and 1 base from J, leaving 14 bases between. The CDR3 loop reads CAIQRAGSYEQYF. DNA of the CDR3: TGTGCCATCCAGCGGGCGGGATCCTACGAGCAGTACTTC.

The chain couples TRBV9 to TRBJ2-7, with D perhaps matching TRBD1 (6 bases). From germline, CDR1 is SGDLS and CDR2 YYNGEE. V was cut by 4 bases and J by 7 bases, with 12 bases left in between. This CDR3 comprises 12 residues. CDR3 nucleotides: TGTGCCAGCAGCTTGGGGGCATTGGAGCAGTACTTC. Its translation is CASSLGALEQYF.

The rearrangement joins TRBV5-1 to TRBJ1-1; D gene ambiguous. This CDR3 spans 15 amino acids. From germline, CDR1 is SGHRS and CDR2 YFSETQ. V was shortened by 0 bases and J by 0 bases, with 9 bases between the two germline ends. CDR3 DNA sequence: TGCGCCAGCAGCTTGGAGCTTGTCTTGAACACTGAAGCTTTCTTT. Amino acid sequence: CASSLELVLNTEAFF.

Only a few counts were recorded for this clonotype. The chain joins TRBV7-9 to TRBJ2-5, with D perhaps TRBD2 (5 bases). This CDR3 contains 15 residues. V was clipped by 2 bases and J by 2 bases, with 12 bases between them. The germline CDR1 and CDR2 sequences are SEHNR and FQNEAQ (reference sequence). CDR3: CASSLLLDRQETQYF. The CDR3 DNA reads TGTGCCAGCAGCTTATTACTAGACCGTCAAGAGACCCAGTACTTC.

This clonotype occurred a few times. The CDR3 DNA is TGTGCCAGCCGCCGGGACAGGGAAGGGTACGAGCAGTACTTC. Residues: CASRRDREGYEQYF. The chain employs TRBV6-5 and TRBJ2-7; 9 nucleotides agree with TRBD1. The CDR3 has 14 amino acids. Germline lookup yields CDR1 MNHEY and CDR2 SVGAGI. V lost 8 bases and J lost 4; bases outside the gene matches: 9.

The chain recombines TRBV19 with TRBJ1-2; D not certain. The CDR3 runs 13 residues. Trimming stripped 4 bases from V and 4 bases from J, with 10 bases between. Germline lookup yields CDR1 LNHDA and CDR2 SQIVND (reference sequence). The CDR3 region is CASSTPPFYGYTF. The DNA for the CDR3 is TGTGCCAGTAGTACCCCCCCATTCTATGGCTACACCTTC.

This chain joins TRBV7-2 and TRBJ2-7; weak D call: TRBD1 (6 bases). V lost 1 base, J lost 3 bases, and 13 bases lay in between. CDR1 is SGHTA, CDR2 FQGNSA, per germline. CDR3 size: 15 residues. Here the CDR3 reads CASSLGAGVYYEQYF. CDR3 coding DNA: TGTGCCAGCAGCTTAGGCGCAGGGGTTTACTACGAGCAGTACTTC.

The V call is TRBV20-1, the J call TRBJ2-6; TRBD2 aligns across 7 bases. The CDR3 is 20 amino acids. Germline lookup yields CDR1 DFQATT and CDR2 SNEGSKA (reference sequence). Trimming took 0 bases from V and 0 from J; bases not matched to a gene: 14. CDR3 residues: CSARDGEALSGGSGANVLTF. The CDR3 bases are TGCAGTGCTAGAGATGGCGAGGCCCTATCGGGAGGCTCTGGGGCCAACGTCCTGACTTTC.

V is TRBV12-3 or TRBV12-4 and J is TRBJ2-7; D unclear. The CDR3 length is 13 residues. The V end was cut by 5 bases, the J end by 5 bases, with 13 bases between. For the CDR3, the DNA is TGTGCCAGCAGTCTTGGAGTCGACCACGAGCAGTACTTC. Its translation: CASSLGVDHEQYF.

The gene calls are TRBV27 and TRBJ2-3; D uncertain. The CDR3 is made up of 15 amino acids. Looked up from germline, CDR1 is MNHEY and CDR2 is SMNVEV (reference sequence). V was shortened by 2 bases and J by 2 bases, with 11 bases between the two germline ends. CDR3 in DNA: TGTGCCAGCAGTTTACATAGGGCTCACACAGATACGCAGTATTTT. This translates into CASSLHRAHTDTQYF.

The chain recombines TRBV3-1 with TRBJ1-5; D is possibly TRBD1 (5 bases). The CDR3 covers 15 residues. Trimming stripped 3 bases from V and 4 bases from J, with 13 bases between. The germline V gene encodes CDR1 LGHDT and CDR2 YNNKEL (reference sequence). The CDR3: CASSQGELRNQPQHF. The CDR3 DNA reads TGTGCCAGCAGCCAGGGGGAGTTAAGAAATCAGCCCCAGCATTTT.

In its sample, this clonotype was seen a few times. The V and J genes are TRBV25-1 and TRBJ2-7, with a possible D match to TRBD2 (7 bases). V lost 8 bases to trimming and J lost 11 bases, with 25 bases between them. Per the germline V gene, CDR1 is MGHDK and CDR2 is SYGVNS. The CDR3 runs to 14 residues. This CDR3 reads CASGGASRGPPEYF. For the CDR3, the DNA is TGTGCCAGCGGGGGGGCGTCTAGGGGCCCTCCCGAGTACTTC.

This chain connects TRBV15 to TRBJ2-7; a weak D match, TRBD2 (6 bases). V dropped 3 bases and J dropped 0 bases, with 12 bases sitting between them. CDR3 length equals 15 residues. Germline CDR1 LNHNV, CDR2 YYDKDF (reference sequence). The CDR3 here is CATSSMGGLSYEQYF. The CDR3 DNA follows: TGTGCCACCAGCAGTATGGGGGGACTCTCCTACGAGCAGTACTTC.

The rearrangement uses TRBV20-1 and TRBJ1-1, with TRBD1 identical over 9 bases. This CDR3 has 14 residues. The germline V gene encodes CDR1 DFQATT and CDR2 SNEGSKA (reference sequence). The V and J ends lost 6 bases and 1 base, in that order; junction bases with no gene match: 6. The CDR3, as DNA: TGCAGTGCCAGGGACAGGGCGGGGAACACTGAAGCTTTCTTT. Translation gives CSARDRAGNTEAFF.

The V gene is TRBV12-3 or TRBV12-4, the J gene TRBJ2-7, with 10 nucleotides matching TRBD2. V lost 6 bases, J lost 2 bases, and 4 bases stayed unmatched. This CDR3 contains 14 residues. The CDR3 DNA follows: TGTGCCAGCAGACTAGCGGGGCCCGCCTACGAGCAGTACTTC. Its translation: CASRLAGPAYEQYF.

This clonotype was recorded a few times. The rearrangement joins TRBV5-1 to TRBJ1-2, with D possibly matching TRBD1 (6 bases). V dropped 2 bases and J dropped 7 bases, with 15 bases sitting between them. The CDR3 covers 14 residues. The germline gives CDR1 SGHRS, CDR2 YFSETQ. This CDR3 is CASSFSTGPFGYTF. Written as DNA, the CDR3 is TGCGCCAGCAGCTTCTCGACAGGTCCTTTTGGCTACACCTTC.

CDR3 protein: CSAPQLGGGETQYF. Written as DNA, the CDR3 is TGCAGTGCGCCGCAGCTTGGGGGCGGGGAGACCCAGTACTTC. The V call is TRBV20-1, the J call TRBJ2-5; possibly TRBD1 for D (6 bases). The germline gives CDR1 DFQATT, CDR2 SNEGSKA (reference sequence). CDR3 size: 14 residues. Trimming cost V 6 bases and J 5 bases, with 19 bases left between them.